The 28 T cell receptor beta chains below were found in one sample sequenced in a study of T cells in localized non-small cell lung cancer. Profiling relied on immunoSEQ multiplex PCR, and the TCRdb table lists in-frame clones only, not all of them. The table records tens of thousands of clones, roughly 89% of them present only once. The sample consisted of peripheral blood, taken before any cancer treatment. Receptors were obtained from a man between 35 and 75 years old with stage I squamous cell lung carcinoma.

This clone was counted a few times. The V gene is TRBV2, the J gene TRBJ1-1, with D possibly being TRBD1 (5 bases). The V gene's germline CDR1 is SNHLY and CDR2 FYNNEI. This CDR3 spans 14 amino acids. Trimming took 4 bases from V and 5 from J, leaving 14 bases between them. CDR3 sequence: CASSAERGETEAFF. DNA for the CDR3: TGTGCCAGCAGTGCCGAGAGGGGCGAAACTGAAGCTTTCTTT.

J is TRBJ1-2 and V is TRBV21-1; the tabulated D call, TRBD1, remains unverified against the DNA. TRBV21-1 is shown as a pseudogene. The CDR3 has 15 amino acids. The DNA of the CDR3 is TGTGCCAGCAGCAAAGGTGGGGGACAGGGTCATGGCTACACCTTC. It encodes CASSKGGGQGHGYTF.

V usage is TRBV7-9 and J usage is TRBJ1-3; the D gene is possibly TRBD1 (5 bases). Trimming pared 5 bases from V and 4 bases from J, leaving 15 bases between. From germline, CDR1 is SEHNR and CDR2 FQNEAQ (reference sequence). The CDR3 spans 15 residues. The CDR3 region is CASSPPGGRGNTIYF. CDR3 nucleotide sequence: TGTGCCAGCAGCCCCCCCGGGGGGAGAGGAAACACCATATATTTT.

The rearrangement links TRBV9 to TRBJ1-6; D remains unclear. The V and J ends lost 0 bases and 7 bases respectively, with 14 bases between them. This CDR3 comprises 16 residues. Germline lookup yields CDR1 SGDLS and CDR2 YYNGEE. CDR3 sequence (DNA): TGTGCCAGCAGCGTAGGAGAAGGGATAGGGAATTCACCCCTCCACTTT. Encoded protein: CASSVGEGIGNSPLHF. The whole variable domain, remainder taken from reference TRBV9 and TRBJ1-6, is DSGVTQTPKHLITATGQRVTLRCSPRSGDLSVYWYQQSLDQGLQFLIQYYNGEERAKGNILERFSAQQFPDLHSELNLSSLELGDSALYFCASSVGEGIGNSPLHFGNGTRLTVT.

The V gene is TRBV6-4, the J gene TRBJ2-1, with TRBD1 identical over 10 bases. The CDR3 is made up of 15 amino acids. Germline V gene data show CDR1 as MRHNA and CDR2 as SNTAGT. Unmatched junction bases numbered 9, after V lost 6 bases and J lost 7 bases. In nucleotides, the CDR3 is TGTGCCAGCAGACCTGACAGGGGGCTTTGGAATGAGCAGTTCTTC. Translation: CASRPDRGLWNEQFF.

V gene TRBV28 combines with J gene TRBJ1-1; 8 bases align to TRBD1. The germline V gene encodes CDR1 MDHEN and CDR2 SYDVKM. V dropped 7 bases and J dropped 0; count of bases not matched to a gene: 4. CDR3 length: 14 residues. Written as DNA, the CDR3 is TGTGCCAGCAAAAGACAGGGGATGAACACTGAAGCTTTCTTT. Its protein is CASKRQGMNTEAFF.

The V and J genes are TRBV19 and TRBJ1-1; no reliable D call. The CDR3 length is 15 residues. Germline assignment: CDR1 LNHDA and CDR2 SQIVND (reference sequence). V lost 3 bases to trimming and J lost 0 bases, with 11 bases between them. Written as DNA, the CDR3 is TGTGCCAGTAGTATTGGAGTGTCTATGAACACTGAAGCTTTCTTT. Amino acids: CASSIGVSMNTEAFF. Based on the CDR3 plus reference TRBV19 and TRBJ1-1, the full variable domain is DGGITQSPKYLFRKEGQNVTLSCEQNLNHDAMYWYRQDPGQGLRLIYYSQIVNDFQKGDIAEGYSVSREKKESFPLTVTSAQKNPTAFYLCASSIGVSMNTEAFFGQGTRLTVV.

This clone was seen once. The chain carries TRBV2 and TRBJ1-2; TRBD1 matches at 8 bases. This CDR3 is built from 14 residues. Losses at the gene ends were 4 bases for V and 6 bases for J; bases not matched to a gene: 7. The V gene's germline CDR1 is SNHLY and CDR2 FYNNEI. The chain's CDR3 is CASSGQAGGNGYTF. CDR3 nucleotides: TGTGCCAGCAGTGGTCAGGCAGGGGGCAATGGCTACACCTTC.

V usage is TRBV14 and J usage is TRBJ1-1, with TRBD1 identical over 8 bases. Germline CDR1 SGHDN, CDR2 FVKESK. V was clipped by 1 base and J by 1 base; unmatched bases: 11. This CDR3 is built from 18 residues. The CDR3 bases are TGTGCCAGCAGCCAAGGAAGGGGCAGGGGGCGTGCGAACACTGAAGCTTTCTTT. Translated, it gives CASSQGRGRGRANTEAFF.

This clone came up a few times. J is TRBJ1-6 and V is TRBV18; 10 nucleotides agree with TRBD1. Germline V gene sequence: CDR1 KGHSH, CDR2 LQKENI. The CDR3 has 16 residues. V dropped 6 bases and J dropped 8; count of bases not matched to a gene: 10. CDR3 bases: TGTGCCAGCTCTCGCGGGACAGGGGCTAAGGATTCACCCCTCCACTTT. Protein: CASSRGTGAKDSPLHF. The full variable domain, in which reference TRBV18 and TRBJ1-6 provide the parts outside the CDR3, is NAGVMQNPRHLVRRRGQEARLRCSPMKGHSHVYWYRQLPEEGLKFMVYLQKENIIDESGMPKERFSAEFPKEGPSILRIQQVVRGDSAAYFCASSRGTGAKDSPLHFGNGTRLTVT.

The chain combines TRBV7-2 with TRBJ2-7, with no clear D. V was pared by 0 bases and J by 2 bases, with 11 bases between. The CDR3 contains 15 residues. Germline loops: CDR1 SGHTA, CDR2 FQGNSA. CDR3 amino acids: CASSLASGLTYEQYF. In DNA form, the CDR3 reads TGTGCCAGCAGCTTAGCTTCAGGCCTAACCTACGAGCAGTACTTC.

This chain connects TRBV7-2 to TRBJ1-2; D unclear. This CDR3 spans 12 amino acids. The V and J ends lost 6 bases and 4 bases respectively, with 9 bases between them. Germline V gene data show CDR1 as SGHTA and CDR2 as FQGNSA. The CDR3 region is CASRGASYGYTF. CDR3 in DNA: TGTGCCAGCAGGGGAGCCAGCTATGGCTACACCTTC.

The rearrangement uses TRBV5-1 and TRBJ2-5; 11 positions match TRBD2. This CDR3 contains 15 residues. Losses at the gene ends were 4 bases for V and 3 bases for J; bases not matched to a gene: 5. Germline values: CDR1 SGHRS, CDR2 YFSETQ. CDR3 in DNA: TGCGCCAGCAGCCTGGGACTAGCGGATAAAGAGACCCAGTACTTC. Its protein is CASSLGLADKETQYF.

The V gene is TRBV7-2, the J gene TRBJ2-7, with a possible D match to TRBD1 (5 bases). CDR1 is SGHTA, CDR2 FQGNSA, per germline. Trimming removed 1 base at V and 3 bases at J, with 10 bases between. CDR3 length: 14 amino acids. The DNA of the CDR3 is TGTGCCAGCAGCTTAGGGCAGGGATTCTACGAGCAGTACTTC. Its protein product is CASSLGQGFYEQYF.

This chain connects TRBV19 to TRBJ1-1, with TRBD1 matching over 7 bases. Trimming cost V 0 bases and J 1 base; bases outside gene matches: 5. CDR1 and CDR2 from the germline V gene are LNHDA and SQIVND (reference sequence). The length of the CDR3 is 16 residues. CDR3 bases: TGTGCCAGTAGTATAGAGGAGGGGGCAGCGAACACTGAAGCTTTCTTT. Residues: CASSIEEGAANTEAFF.

This sequence joins TRBV5-4 and TRBJ2-2; tentatively, D is TRBD1 (5 bases). The CDR3 extends over 13 amino acids. Germline V lookup: CDR1 SGHNT, CDR2 YYREEE (reference sequence). Trimming took 1 base from V and 6 from J, leaving 7 bases between them. CDR3 amino acids: CASSLRGSGELFF. Written as DNA, the CDR3 is TGTGCCAGCAGCTTGAGGGGTTCCGGGGAGCTGTTTTTT.

This chain connects TRBV9 to TRBJ1-2, with unresolved D. Germline values: CDR1 SGDLS, CDR2 YYNGEE. CDR3 size: 12 residues. Trimming took 3 bases from V and 8 from J, leaving 11 bases between them. The CDR3 here is CASSATHGGYTF. The CDR3 region has the DNA TGTGCCAGCAGCGCAACCCACGGGGGCTACACCTTC.

This chain connects TRBV10-3 to TRBJ2-2; D is uncertain. The CDR3 extends over 16 amino acids. CDR1 ENHRY and CDR2 SYGVKD come from the germline V gene. The ends were cut back, 0 bases at V and 0 bases at J, with 8 bases in the middle. CDR3 amino acids: CAISESTIANTGELFF. The CDR3 coding sequence is TGTGCCATCAGTGAGTCGACAATCGCGAACACCGGGGAGCTGTTTTTT.

The rearrangement uses TRBV18 and TRBJ1-1, with D maybe TRBD1 (5 bases). V gave up 4 bases and J gave up 4 bases, with 13 bases separating them. The CDR3 totals 14 residues. CDR1 is KGHSH, CDR2 LQKENI, per germline. CDR3 sequence reads: CASSQAGPGTEAFF. In nucleotides, the CDR3 is TGTGCCAGCTCACAGGCAGGGCCCGGCACTGAAGCTTTCTTT.

The chain employs TRBV2 and TRBJ2-3; 11 positions match TRBD2. Germline lookup yields CDR1 SNHLY and CDR2 FYNNEI. V shed 4 bases, J shed 1 base, and the junction held 7 bases outside the gene matches. CDR3 length: 17 residues. In nucleotides, the CDR3 is TGTGCCAGCAGTGGGCGCACTAGCGGGGGAGGCACAGATACGCAGTATTTT. Residues: CASSGRTSGGGTDTQYF.

The chain has TRBV6-1 and TRBJ2-7; the match to TRBD1 covers 7 bases. Germline CDR1 reads MNHNS; CDR2 reads SASEGT. This CDR3 is 13 amino acids long. With V trimmed by 7 bases and J by 2 bases, 5 bases remained unmatched. This CDR3 is CASKFGTAYEQYF. Here the CDR3 DNA reads TGTGCCAGCAAGTTCGGGACAGCCTACGAGCAGTACTTC.

This clone was seen just once. The chain combines TRBV2 with TRBJ2-3, with no clear D. V lost 3 bases to trimming and J lost 6 bases, with 4 bases between them. Germline values: CDR1 SNHLY, CDR2 FYNNEI. The CDR3 length is 11 residues. CDR3 nucleotide sequence: TGTGCCAGCAGTGAGTTGGATACGCAGTATTTT. Protein sequence: CASSELDTQYF.

The chain couples TRBV21-1 to TRBJ2-3; the table's D call, TRBD2, has no DNA check behind it. TRBV21-1 is a known pseudogene. CDR3 length equals 16 residues. The CDR3 loop reads CASSNTGLTSTDTQYF. The CDR3 coding sequence is TGTGCCAGCAGCAATACGGGTCTGACTAGCACAGATACGCAGTATTTT.

The V gene is TRBV5-6, the J gene TRBJ2-2, with TRBD1 as a possible D gene (6 bases). Trimming removed 6 bases at V and 0 bases at J, with 15 bases between. Germline CDR1 and CDR2: SGHDT and YYEEEE. This CDR3 region has 16 residues. In DNA form, the CDR3 reads TGTGCCAGCACCGCGACAGGCGAAACGAACACCGGGGAGCTGTTTTTT. Translating it yields CASTATGETNTGELFF.

This chain connects TRBV5-4 to TRBJ2-5, with D uncertain. CDR3 length: 14 residues. Germline V gives CDR1 SGHNT, CDR2 YYREEE (reference sequence). V was trimmed by 7 bases and J by 0 bases, leaving 13 bases between them. This CDR3 reads CASSTLGNQETQYF. In DNA form, the CDR3 reads TGTGCCAGCTCCACACTTGGAAACCAAGAGACCCAGTACTTC.

The chain uses TRBV4-3 and TRBJ1-1, with D possibly matching TRBD1 (6 bases). The ends were cut back, 2 bases at V and 4 bases at J, with 11 bases in the middle. Germline V lookup: CDR1 LGHNA, CDR2 YSLEER. This CDR3 spans 14 amino acids. The CDR3 loop reads CASSQRGGTTEAFF. The CDR3 DNA reads TGCGCCAGCAGCCAAAGGGGGGGTACCACTGAAGCTTTCTTT.

V gene TRBV5-1 combines with J gene TRBJ2-1; 14 positions agree with TRBD2. Germline-derived CDR1 and CDR2 are SGHRS and YFSETQ. The CDR3 consists of 20 residues. With 4 bases clipped from V and 0 bases from J, the junction kept 12 bases outside the gene matches. CDR3 in amino acids: CASSMAGGTSGGSSYNEQFF. The CDR3 coding sequence is TGCGCCAGCAGCATGGCCGGCGGGACTAGCGGGGGAAGCTCCTACAATGAGCAGTTCTTC.

This chain uses TRBV5-4 with TRBJ2-1; D gene ambiguous. Germline CDR1 SGHNT, CDR2 YYREEE (reference sequence). The CDR3 totals 15 residues. V was trimmed by 0 bases and J by 1 base, leaving 8 bases between them. CDR3 DNA: TGTGCCAGCAGCTTGGGGGGAATATCCTACAATGAGCAGTTCTTC. It specifies CASSLGGISYNEQFF.